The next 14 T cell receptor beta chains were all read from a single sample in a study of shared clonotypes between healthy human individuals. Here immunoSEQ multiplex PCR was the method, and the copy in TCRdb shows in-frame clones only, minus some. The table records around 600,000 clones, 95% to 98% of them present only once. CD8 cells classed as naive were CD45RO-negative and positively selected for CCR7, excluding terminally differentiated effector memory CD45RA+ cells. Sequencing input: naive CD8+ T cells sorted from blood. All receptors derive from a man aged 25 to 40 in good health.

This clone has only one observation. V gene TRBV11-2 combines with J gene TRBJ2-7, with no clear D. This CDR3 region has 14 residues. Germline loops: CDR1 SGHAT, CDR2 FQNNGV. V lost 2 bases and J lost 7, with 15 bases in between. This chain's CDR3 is CASSLYVNVWEQYF. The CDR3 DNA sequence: TGTGCCAGCAGCTTATATGTTAACGTTTGGGAGCAGTACTTC.

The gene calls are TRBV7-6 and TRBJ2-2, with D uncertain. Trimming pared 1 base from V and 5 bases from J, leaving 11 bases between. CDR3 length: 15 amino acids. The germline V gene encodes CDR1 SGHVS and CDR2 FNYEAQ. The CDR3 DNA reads TGTGCCAGCAGCTTAGGGCAGCTAGGGACCGGGGAGCTGTTTTTT. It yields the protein CASSLGQLGTGELFF.

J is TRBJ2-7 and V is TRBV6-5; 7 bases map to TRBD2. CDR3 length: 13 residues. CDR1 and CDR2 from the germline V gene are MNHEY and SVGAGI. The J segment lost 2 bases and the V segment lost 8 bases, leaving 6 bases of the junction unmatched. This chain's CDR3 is CASVGGVTYEQYF. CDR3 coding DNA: TGTGCCAGCGTGGGGGGGGTTACCTACGAGCAGTACTTC.

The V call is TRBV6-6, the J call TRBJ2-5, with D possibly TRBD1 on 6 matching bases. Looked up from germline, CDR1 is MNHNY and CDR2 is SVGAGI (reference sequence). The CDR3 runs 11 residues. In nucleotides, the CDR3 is TGTCATACAGGGATAGGTGAGACCCAGTACTTC. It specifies CHTGIGETQYF.

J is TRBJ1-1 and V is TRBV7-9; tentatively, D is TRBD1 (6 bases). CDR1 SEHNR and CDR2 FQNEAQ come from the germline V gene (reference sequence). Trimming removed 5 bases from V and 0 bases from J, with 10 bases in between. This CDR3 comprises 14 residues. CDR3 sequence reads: CASSPGAMNTEAFF. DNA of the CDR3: TGTGCCAGCAGCCCAGGGGCCATGAACACTGAAGCTTTCTTT.

The CDR3 DNA follows: TGTGCCAGCAGCTTCGGGCAGGGGGGGACTGAAGCTTTCTTT. It yields the protein CASSFGQGGTEAFF. The chain is built from TRBV11-2 and TRBJ1-1; 7 nucleotides align to TRBD1. J was trimmed by 5 bases and V by 3 bases; bases with no gene match: 6. The germline V gene encodes CDR1 SGHAT and CDR2 FQNNGV. This CDR3 has 14 amino acids. Together with reference TRBV11-2 and TRBJ1-1, the CDR3 gives the full variable domain: EAGVAQSPRYKIIEKRQSVAFWCNPISGHATLYWYQQILGQGPKLLIQFQNNGVVDDSQLPKDRFSAERLKGVDSTLKIQPAKLEDSAVYLCASSFGQGGTEAFFGQGTRLTVV.

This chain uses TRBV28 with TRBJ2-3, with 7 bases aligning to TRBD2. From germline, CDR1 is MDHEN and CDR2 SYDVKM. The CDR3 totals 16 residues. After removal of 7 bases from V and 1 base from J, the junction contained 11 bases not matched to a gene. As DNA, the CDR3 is TGTGCCAGCACCCGGGGTTTGGGAGGGGGCACAGATACGCAGTATTTT. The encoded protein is CASTRGLGGGTDTQYF.

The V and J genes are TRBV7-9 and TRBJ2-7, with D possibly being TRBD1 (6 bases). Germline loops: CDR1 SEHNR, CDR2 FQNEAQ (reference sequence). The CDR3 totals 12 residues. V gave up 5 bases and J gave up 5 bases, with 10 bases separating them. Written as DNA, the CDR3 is TGTGCCAGCAGCCACAGGGCGGACGAGCAGTACTTC. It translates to CASSHRADEQYF.

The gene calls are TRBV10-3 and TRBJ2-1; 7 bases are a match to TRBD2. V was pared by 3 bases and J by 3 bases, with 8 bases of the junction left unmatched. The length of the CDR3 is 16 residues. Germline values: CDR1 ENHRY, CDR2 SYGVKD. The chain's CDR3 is CAISDPGTTLYNEQFF. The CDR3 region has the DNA TGTGCCATCAGTGACCCAGGGACTACCCTCTACAATGAGCAGTTCTTC.

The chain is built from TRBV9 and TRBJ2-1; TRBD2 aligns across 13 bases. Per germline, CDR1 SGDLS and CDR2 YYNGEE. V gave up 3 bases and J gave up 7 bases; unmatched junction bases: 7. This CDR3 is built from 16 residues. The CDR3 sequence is CASSGHRTSGGNEQFF. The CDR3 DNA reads TGTGCCAGCAGCGGGCACCGGACTAGCGGGGGTAATGAGCAGTTCTTC.

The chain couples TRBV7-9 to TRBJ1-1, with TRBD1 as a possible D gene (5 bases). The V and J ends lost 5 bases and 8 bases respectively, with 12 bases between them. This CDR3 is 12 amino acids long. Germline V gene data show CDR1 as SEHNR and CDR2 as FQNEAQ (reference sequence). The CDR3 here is CASSTWDGEAFF. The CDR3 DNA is TGTGCCAGCAGCACCTGGGACGGCGAAGCTTTCTTT. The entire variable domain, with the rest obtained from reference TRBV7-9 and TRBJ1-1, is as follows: DTGVSQNPRHKITKRGQNVTFRCDPISEHNRLYWYRQTLGQGPEFLTYFQNEAQLEKSRLLSDRFSAERPKGSFSTLEIQRTEQGDSAMYLCASSTWDGEAFFGQGTRLTVV.

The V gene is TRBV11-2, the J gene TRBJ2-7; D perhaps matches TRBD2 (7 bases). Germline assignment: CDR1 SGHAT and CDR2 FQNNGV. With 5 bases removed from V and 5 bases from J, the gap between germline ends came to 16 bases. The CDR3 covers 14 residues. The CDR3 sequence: CASSQLRGANEQYF. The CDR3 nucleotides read TGTGCCAGCAGCCAATTACGGGGGGCAAACGAGCAGTACTTC.

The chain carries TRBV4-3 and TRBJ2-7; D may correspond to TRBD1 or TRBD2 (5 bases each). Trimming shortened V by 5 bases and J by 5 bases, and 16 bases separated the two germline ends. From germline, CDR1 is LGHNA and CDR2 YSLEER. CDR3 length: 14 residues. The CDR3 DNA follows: TGCGCCAGCAGCTCCGGGGCGGGTGGGCACGAGCAGTACTTC. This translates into CASSSGAGGHEQYF.

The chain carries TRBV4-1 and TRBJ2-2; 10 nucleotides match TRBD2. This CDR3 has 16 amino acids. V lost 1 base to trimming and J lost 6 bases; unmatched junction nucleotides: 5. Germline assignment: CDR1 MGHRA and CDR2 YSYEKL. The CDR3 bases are TGCGCCAGCAGCCAAGTTCTACTAGCGGGACCCGGGGAGCTGTTTTTT. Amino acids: CASSQVLLAGPGELFF.